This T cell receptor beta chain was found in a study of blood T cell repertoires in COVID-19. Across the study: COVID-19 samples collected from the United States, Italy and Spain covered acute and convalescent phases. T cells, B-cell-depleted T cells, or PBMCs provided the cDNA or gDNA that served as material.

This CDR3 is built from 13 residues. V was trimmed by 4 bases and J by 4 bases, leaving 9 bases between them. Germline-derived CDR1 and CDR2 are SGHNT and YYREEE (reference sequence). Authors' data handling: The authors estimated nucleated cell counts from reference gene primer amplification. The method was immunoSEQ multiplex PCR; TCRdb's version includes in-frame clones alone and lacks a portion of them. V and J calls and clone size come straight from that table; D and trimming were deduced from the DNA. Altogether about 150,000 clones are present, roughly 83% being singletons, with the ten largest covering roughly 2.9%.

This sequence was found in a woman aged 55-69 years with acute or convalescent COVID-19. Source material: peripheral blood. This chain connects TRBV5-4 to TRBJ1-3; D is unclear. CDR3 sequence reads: CASSMTKGNTIYF. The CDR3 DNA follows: TGTGCCAGCAGCATGACAAAAGGAAACACCATATATTTT.